Listed below are T cell receptor beta chains from one sample, sequenced in a study of blood T cell repertoires in COVID-19. TCRdb's copy holds only in-frame clones and misses some; the assay was immunoSEQ multiplex PCR. This sample has roughly 40,000 clones; approximately 88% occur once, and the top ten carry 3.7%. The sample consisted of peripheral blood. The source is a human donor in a cohort sampled during active COVID-19. Both conserved end residues are part of each CDR3. A D gene is named only where the DNA matches it firmly. A clone size is listed for some rows: how often the clone was seen (once, few, many), or a class if it is expanded.

>TRBV7-9|TRBD1|-|TRBJ1-4
TGTGCCAGCAGCCCCACCGGGACAGGGGCTGAAAAACTGTTTTTT
CASSPTGTGAEKLFF
>TRBV15|TRBD1|-|TRBJ1-6
TGTGCCACCAGCAGAGATCAGGGGGCGAATTCACCCCTCCACTTT
CATSRDQGANSPLHF
>TRBV11-1|TRBD1|-|TRBJ2-5
TGTGCCAGCAGCTGGGACAGGCTTGAGACCCAGTACTTC
CASSWDRLETQYF
>TRBV9|-|-|TRBJ2-5
TGTGCCAGCAGCCTGGGGAGAGGGGAGACCCAGTACTTC
CASSLGRGETQYF
>TRBV19|-|-|TRBJ2-6
TGTGCCAGTAGTATAGATGGACAGTTTTACTCTGGGGCCAACGTCCTGACTTTC
CASSIDGQFYSGANVLTF
>TRBV6-5|TRBD1|-|TRBJ1-1
TGTGCCAGCAGTTACGAGGGGGCGCCCACTGAAGCTTTCTTT
CASSYEGAPTEAFF
>TRBV18|-|-|TRBJ2-3
TGTGCCAGCTCACCTAGGGGGTCGGATACGCAGTATTTT
CASSPRGSDTQYF
>TRBV4-3|TRBD1|-|TRBJ2-5
TGCGCCAGCAGCCAGTCACCGGGACAGTTAGAGACCCAGTACTTC
CASSQSPGQLETQYF
>TRBV7-2|TRBD1|-|TRBJ1-1
TGTGCCAGCAGCTTCGCGACAGGGATGAACACTGAAGCTTTCTTT
CASSFATGMNTEAFF
>TRBV7-2|-|-|TRBJ1-1
TGTGCCAGCAGCTTATTCGGCAGGATGAACACTGAAGCTTTCTTT
CASSLFGRMNTEAFF
>TRBV25-1|-|few|TRBJ2-5
TGTGCCAGCAGTGTCGCGGGTTCACAAGAGACCCAGTACTTC
CASSVAGSQETQYF
>TRBV29-1|TRBD2|-|TRBJ2-3
TGCAGCGTCAGCGGGGGGCCAATGACCTACACAGATACGCAGTATTTT
CSVSGGPMTYTDTQYF
>TRBV6-1|TRBD1|-|TRBJ2-7
TGTGCCAGCAGTGAACCGGGACAGGGTTTCTACGAGCAGTACTTC
CASSEPGQGFYEQYF
>TRBV5-6|-|-|TRBJ2-7
TGTGCCAGCAGCTTGGACAGGGTCTCCGAGCAGTACTTC
CASSLDRVSEQYF
>TRBV7-2|-|-|TRBJ1-1
TGTGCCAGCAGCTACGTGGCAGGGCTCAACACTGAAGCTTTCTTT
CASSYVAGLNTEAFF
>TRBV7-6|TRBD1|-|TRBJ1-4
TGTGCCAGCAGTTTCGGACAGGGGGCGCAACCCGGTGAAAAACTGTTTTTT
CASSFGQGAQPGEKLFF
>TRBV9|TRBD1|-|TRBJ1-1
TGTGCCAGCAGCGTAGGGACAGGGAACACTGAAGCTTTCTTT
CASSVGTGNTEAFF
>TRBV5-1|-|-|TRBJ1-1
TGCGCCAGCAGCATTGACCGGGGGAACACTGAAGCTTTCTTT
CASSIDRGNTEAFF
>TRBV7-2|-|few|TRBJ1-2
TGTGCCAGCAGCTTCGATATAAGCCGGGGGGTTGGCTACACCTTC
CASSFDISRGVGYTF
>TRBV28|-|-|TRBJ1-6
TGTGCCAGCAGTTTATCTAGGGGGGGGTCCTATAATTCACCCCTCCACTTT
CASSLSRGGSYNSPLHF
>TRBV2|TRBD1|-|TRBJ1-1
TGTGCCAGCAGTGCCGGAGACAGGGGGGCTTTCTTT
CASSAGDRGAFF
>TRBV19|TRBD1|-|TRBJ1-5
TGTGCCAGTAGTACGGACTCCGGGACAGGGGCTTTACAGCCCCAGCATTTT
CASSTDSGTGALQPQHF
>TRBV5-1|TRBD2|-|TRBJ2-2
TGCGCCAGCAGCTTGTCAGGGACTATGAACACCGGGGAGCTGTTTTTT
CASSLSGTMNTGELFF
>TRBV10-3|-|once|TRBJ2-5
TGTGCCATCAGTGAATTTGGAGAAGAGACCCAGTACTTC
CAISEFGEETQYF
>TRBV6-2/TRBV6-3|-|-|TRBJ1-5
TGTGCCAGCAGTGCTGGACAGCCTACCAGCAATCAGCCCCAGCATTTT
CASSAGQPTSNQPQHF
>TRBV7-6|-|-|TRBJ1-1
TGTGCCAGCAGCTTAGCCACGGAGGCTGCAGCTTTCTTT
CASSLATEAAAFF
>TRBV5-6|TRBD1|-|TRBJ1-2
TGTGCCAGCAGCCAACGGGACAGGGGAAATGGCTACACCTTC
CASSQRDRGNGYTF
>TRBV5-1|TRBD2|medium-sized|TRBJ2-2
TGCGCCAGCAGCTTGGGAAAGCGGGAGGACGGGGAGCTGTTTTTT
CASSLGKREDGELFF
>TRBV21-1|-|-|TRBJ2-3
TGTGCCAGCAGCAAATTGGGACTAGCGGGAGCGATGACAGATACGCAGTATTTT
CASSKLGLAGAMTDTQYF
>TRBV3-1/TRBV3-2|-|-|TRBJ2-4
TGTGCCAGCAGCCAAGATGCCAGATTAGCCAAAAACATTCAGTACTTC
CASSQDARLAKNIQYF
>TRBV3-1/TRBV3-2|TRBD1|-|TRBJ1-1
TGTGCCAGCAGCCCCGTGGACAGGCCCCTTTTCTTT
CASSPVDRPLFF
>TRBV4-3|TRBD1|-|TRBJ1-1
TGCGCCAGCAGCCAAGAGGAGGGGGCCCTAAACACTGAAGCTTTCTTT
CASSQEEGALNTEAFF
>TRBV5-6|TRBD1|-|TRBJ1-2
TGTGCCAGCAGCAACTTTCTGACAGGGAGGAATGGCTACACCTTC
CASSNFLTGRNGYTF
>TRBV6-2/TRBV6-3|TRBD2|-|TRBJ2-3
TGTGCCAGCAGTTACGGTCAGCGGGAGGGTACGCAGTATTTT
CASSYGQREGTQYF
>TRBV7-9|-|-|TRBJ2-4
TGTGCCAGCGGGCGTGTGAGTAACATTCAGTACTTC
CASGRVSNIQYF
>TRBV4-3|-|-|TRBJ2-7
TGCGCCAGCAGCCAAGCAGCGGGTGCCTACGAGCAGTACTTC
CASSQAAGAYEQYF
>TRBV2|-|once|TRBJ2-1
TGTGCCAGCAGAATCGGACAGTACAATGAGCAGTTCTTC
CASRIGQYNEQFF
>TRBV5-4|-|-|TRBJ1-6
TGTGCCAGCAGCTTGCGGGGGATCGAATCACCCCTCCACTTT
CASSLRGIESPLHF
>TRBV7-2|TRBD1|-|TRBJ1-6
TGTGCCAGCAGCCCGAGTAGGGGACAGGGGTTCTATAATTCACCCCTCCACTTT
CASSPSRGQGFYNSPLHF
>TRBV7-9|-|-|TRBJ1-1
TGTGCCAGCAGTTTAGAGGGGATTGAAGCTTTCTTT
CASSLEGIEAFF
>TRBV11-2|TRBD1|-|TRBJ2-1
TGTGCCAGCAGCTTAGACGGGACAGTGTACAATGAGCAGTTCTTC
CASSLDGTVYNEQFF
>TRBV28|TRBD2|once|TRBJ2-4
TGTGCCAGCAGTCGAGCGGGAGGGAAAAACATTCAGTACTTC
CASSRAGGKNIQYF